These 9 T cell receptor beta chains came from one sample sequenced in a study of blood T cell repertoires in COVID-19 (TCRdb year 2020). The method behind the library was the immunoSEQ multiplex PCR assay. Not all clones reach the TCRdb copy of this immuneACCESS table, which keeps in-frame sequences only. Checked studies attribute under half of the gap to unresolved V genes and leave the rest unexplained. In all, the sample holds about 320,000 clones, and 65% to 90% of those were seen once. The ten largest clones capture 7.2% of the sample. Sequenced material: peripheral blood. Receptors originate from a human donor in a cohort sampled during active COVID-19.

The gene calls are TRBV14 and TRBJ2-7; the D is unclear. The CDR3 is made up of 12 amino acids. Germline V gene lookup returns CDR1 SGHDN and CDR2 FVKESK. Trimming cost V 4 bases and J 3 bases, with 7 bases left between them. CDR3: CASSLMYYEQYF. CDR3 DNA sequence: TGTGCCAGCAGCCTAATGTACTACGAGCAGTACTTC.

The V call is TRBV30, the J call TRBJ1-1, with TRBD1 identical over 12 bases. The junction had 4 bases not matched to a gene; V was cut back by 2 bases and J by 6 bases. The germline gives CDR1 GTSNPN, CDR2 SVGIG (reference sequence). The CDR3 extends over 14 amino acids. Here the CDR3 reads CAWSTGTGGSEAFF. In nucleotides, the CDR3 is TGTGCCTGGAGTACGGGGACAGGGGGCTCTGAAGCTTTCTTT.

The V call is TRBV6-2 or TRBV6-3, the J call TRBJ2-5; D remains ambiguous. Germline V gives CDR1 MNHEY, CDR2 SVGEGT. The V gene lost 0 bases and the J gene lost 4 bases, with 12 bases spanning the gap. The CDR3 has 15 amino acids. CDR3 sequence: CASSYSLGTPETQYF. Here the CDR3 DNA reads TGTGCCAGCAGTTACTCTCTAGGCACCCCAGAGACCCAGTACTTC.

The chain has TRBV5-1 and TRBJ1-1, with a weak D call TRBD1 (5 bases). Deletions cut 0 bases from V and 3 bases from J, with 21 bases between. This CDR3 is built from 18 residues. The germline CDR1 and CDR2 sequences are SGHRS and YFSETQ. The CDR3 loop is CASSLGLPNWGRDTEAFF. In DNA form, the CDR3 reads TGCGCCAGCAGCTTGGGACTCCCCAATTGGGGGAGGGACACTGAAGCTTTCTTT.

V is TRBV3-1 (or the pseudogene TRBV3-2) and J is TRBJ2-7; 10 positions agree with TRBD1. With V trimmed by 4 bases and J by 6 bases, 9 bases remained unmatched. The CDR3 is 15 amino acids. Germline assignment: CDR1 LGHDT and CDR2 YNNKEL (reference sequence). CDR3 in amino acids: CASSPSGQGLSEQYF. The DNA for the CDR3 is TGTGCCAGCAGCCCCTCGGGACAGGGGCTTAGCGAGCAGTACTTC.

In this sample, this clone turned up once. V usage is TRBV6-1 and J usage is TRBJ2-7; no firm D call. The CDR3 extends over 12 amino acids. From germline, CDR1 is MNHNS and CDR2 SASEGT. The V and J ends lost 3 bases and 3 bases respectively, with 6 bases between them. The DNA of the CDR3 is TGTGCCAGCAGTGACAGACTCTACGAGCAGTACTTC. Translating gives CASSDRLYEQYF.

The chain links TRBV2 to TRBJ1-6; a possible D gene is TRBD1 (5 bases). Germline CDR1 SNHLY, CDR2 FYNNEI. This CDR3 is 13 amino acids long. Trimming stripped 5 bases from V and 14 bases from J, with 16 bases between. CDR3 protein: CASSRGNPPSLHF. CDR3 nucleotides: TGTGCCAGCAGTCGGGGGAACCCACCGTCCCTCCACTTT.

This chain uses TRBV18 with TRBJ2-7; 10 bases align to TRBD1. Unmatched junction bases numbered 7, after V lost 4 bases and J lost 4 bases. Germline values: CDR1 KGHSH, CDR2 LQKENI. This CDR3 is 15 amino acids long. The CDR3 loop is CASSQGTGVGYEQYF. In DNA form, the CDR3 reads TGTGCCAGCTCACAGGGGACAGGGGTTGGGTACGAGCAGTACTTC.

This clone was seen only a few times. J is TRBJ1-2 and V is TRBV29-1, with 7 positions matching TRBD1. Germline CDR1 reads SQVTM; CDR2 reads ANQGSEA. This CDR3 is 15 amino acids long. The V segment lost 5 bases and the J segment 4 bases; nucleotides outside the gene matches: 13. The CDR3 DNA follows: TGCAGCGTTCTACCACAGGGGTTAGGATCCTATGGCTACACCTTC. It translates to CSVLPQGLGSYGYTF. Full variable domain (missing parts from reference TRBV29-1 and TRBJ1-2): SAVISQKPSRDICQRGTSLTIQCQVDSQVTMMFWYRQQPGQSLTLIATANQGSEATYESGFVIDKFPISRPNLTFSTLTVSNMSPEDSSIYLCSVLPQGLGSYGYTFGSGTRLTVV.